The 28 T cell receptor beta chains below all came from one sample that was sequenced in a study of breast tumors, draining lymph nodes, adjacent tissues. TCRdb reanalysed the multiplex PCR reads using MiXCR and keeps one entry per CDR3 protein. Among roughly 21,000 distinct CDR3 sequences listed, 50% were seen once. The sequenced sample was breast tumor tissue. These receptors were obtained from a female donor with breast cancer. Some clones in this sample may be carry-over from other donors' samples.

Regarding this clonotype: No conserved phenylalanine or tryptophan ends this CDR3, so it is likely a read error. The limits of the CDR3 on the DNA are not certain, so only TCRdb's listed CDR3 is given. The rearrangement uses TRBV29-1 and TRBJ2-3; the D call TRBD2 from the table was never checked on the DNA. The germline V gene encodes CDR1 SQVTM and CDR2 ANQGSEA. From its first to its last residue, the CDR3 has 13 amino acids. The CDR3 reads CSESGTSKDTQNL.

Within the sample, this clonotype is medium-sized. The CDR3 sequence is CASSLGPLAGGGAQETQYF. The DNA of the CDR3 is TGTGCCAGCAGCTTAGGACCGCTAGCGGGAGGGGGGGCCCAAGAGACCCAGTACTTC. The chain uses TRBV7-2 and TRBJ2-5; 12 bases map to TRBD2. V shed 1 base and J 1 base; nucleotides not matched to a gene: 10. Germline loops: CDR1 SGHTA, CDR2 FQGNSA. The CDR3 runs to 19 residues.

Ten or more counts support this clonotype. The V gene is TRBV3-1, the J gene TRBJ2-3; no clear D gene. Trimming shortened V by 0 bases and J by 4 bases, and 20 bases separated the two germline ends. This CDR3 region has 18 residues. CDR1 is LGHDT and CDR2 is YNNKEL in the germline V gene (reference sequence). The CDR3 sequence: CASSQDLSEWGSPDTQYF. As DNA, the CDR3 is TGTGCCAGCAGCCAAGATCTCAGCGAGTGGGGATCACCAGATACGCAGTATTTT.

This clonotype occurred once. J is TRBJ2-1 and V is TRBV12-3 or TRBV12-4, with 13 bases aligning to TRBD2. This CDR3 has 16 residues. The V gene end was trimmed by 3 bases and the J gene end by 12 bases; junction bases not matched to a gene: 11. As DNA, the CDR3 is TGTGCCAGCAGTTTTGGGACTAGCGGGATTTTGAGTGGGCAGTTCTTC. Amino acids: CASSFGTSGILSGQFF.

The chain couples TRBV20-1 to TRBJ2-3; TRBD1 matches at 7 bases. CDR1 is DFQATT and CDR2 is SNEGSKA in the germline V gene (reference sequence). The V and J ends lost 5 bases and 0 bases, in that order; junction bases with no gene match: 5. The CDR3 is 14 amino acids. The CDR3 bases are TGCAGTGCTGTGACGGGACAGAGCACAGATACGCAGTATTTT. Its translation: CSAVTGQSTDTQYF.

J is TRBJ1-6 and V is TRBV20-1; 9 nucleotides match TRBD1. CDR1 and CDR2 from the germline V gene are DFQATT and SNEGSKA (reference sequence). The V segment lost 5 bases and the J segment 4 bases; nucleotides outside the gene matches: 6. CDR3 length: 15 amino acids. CDR3 sequence (DNA): TGCAGTGCTTGGATGGGACAGGGATATAATTCACCCCTCCACTTT. It specifies CSAWMGQGYNSPLHF.

This clonotype was counted many times. The chain carries TRBV6-6 and TRBJ2-1; possibly TRBD1 or TRBD2 for D (6 bases each). CDR1 and CDR2 from the germline V gene are MNHNY and SVGAGI (reference sequence). CDR3 length equals 18 residues. The V end lost 5 bases, the J end lost 0 bases, and 20 bases lay between the germline ends. In DNA, the CDR3 is TGTGCCAGCAGTGGCCTACTAGGGGGGCAGAGCTCCTACAATGAGCAGTTCTTC. It codes for CASSGLLGGQSSYNEQFF.

The chain employs TRBV27 and TRBJ1-5; D unresolved. The CDR3 runs 13 residues. Trimming took 2 bases from V and 6 from J, leaving 8 bases between them. Germline CDR1 reads MNHEY; CDR2 reads SMNVEV (reference sequence). The CDR3 protein is CASSLVVSQPQHF. In nucleotides, the CDR3 is TGTGCCAGCAGTTTAGTGGTCTCTCAGCCCCAGCATTTT.

By share, this clonotype counts as medium-sized. The chain couples TRBV12-3 or TRBV12-4 to TRBJ1-6; maybe TRBD1 (5 bases). V lost 5 bases, J lost 4 bases, and 21 bases lay in between. This CDR3 is 18 amino acids long. CDR3 in DNA: TGTGCCAGCAGTCGAAGCAGAGCAGGGACCGAGTATAATTCACCCCTCCACTTT. Residues: CASSRSRAGTEYNSPLHF.

About this clonotype itself: In this CDR3 the conserved last residue, phenylalanine or tryptophan, is missing, so a read error is likely. The chain joins TRBV5-1 to TRBJ2-2, with D unresolved. The V and J ends lost 1 base and 3 bases respectively, with 7 bases between them. The CDR3 sequence is 14 residues long. Germline V gene sequence: CDR1 SGHRS, CDR2 YFSETQ. The CDR3: CASSLTLYTGELFL. The DNA for the CDR3 is TGCGCCAGCAGCTTGACCCTTTACACCGGGGAGCTGTTTCTT.

This clonotype appeared many times. This chain joins TRBV11-1 and TRBJ2-3; TRBD1 aligns across 9 bases. The CDR3 spans 14 residues. The V gene's germline CDR1 is SGHAT and CDR2 FQDESV (reference sequence). Trimming at V came to 5 bases and at J to 1 base, leaving 1 base not matched to a gene. The CDR3 loop reads CASSRDRGTDTQYF. CDR3 sequence (DNA): TGTGCCAGCAGCCGGGACAGGGGCACAGATACGCAGTATTTT.

The CDR3 here is CASSMTGSNEQFF. CDR3 nucleotides: TGCGCCAGCAGCATGACAGGCAGCAATGAGCAGTTCTTC. The rearrangement joins TRBV5-1 to TRBJ2-1; maybe TRBD1 (6 bases). Germline V gives CDR1 SGHRS, CDR2 YFSETQ. V lost 4 bases, J lost 6 bases, and 11 bases lay in between. This CDR3 is built from 13 residues.

The chain uses TRBV30 and TRBJ1-2; TRBD1 matches at 8 bases. The junction had 8 bases not matched to a gene; V was cut back by 4 bases and J by 4 bases. In germline, CDR1 is GTSNPN, CDR2 SVGIG (reference sequence). CDR3 length: 14 amino acids. The DNA for the CDR3 is TGTGCCTGGACGCAGGGGGCGCATGCCTATGGCTACACCTTC. It codes for CAWTQGAHAYGYTF.

The rearrangement uses TRBV10-3 and TRBJ2-1; a possible D gene is TRBD2 (5 bases). Germline CDR1 is ENHRY and CDR2 is SYGVKD. The CDR3 is 16 residues long. The ends were cut back, 2 bases at V and 3 bases at J, with 14 bases in the middle. The CDR3 loop is CAISEASEEVYNEQFF. In nucleotides, the CDR3 is TGTGCCATCAGTGAGGCCTCAGAGGAGGTCTACAATGAGCAGTTCTTC.

This clonotype was detected only a few times. The CDR3 DNA sequence: TGTGCCAGCAGCACGTGGGGGGGAGAGAACACTGAAGCTTTCTTT. This codes for CASSTWGGENTEAFF. The gene calls are TRBV11-2 and TRBJ1-1, with D perhaps matching TRBD1 (5 bases). CDR3 length: 15 amino acids. The germline V and J ends were trimmed by 5 bases and 1 base, with 14 bases remaining between them. Per germline, CDR1 SGHAT and CDR2 FQNNGV.

The chain is built from TRBV14 and TRBJ2-7; D is unresolved. The length of the CDR3 is 20 residues. Germline loops: CDR1 SGHDN, CDR2 FVKESK. V was trimmed by 1 base and J by 3 bases, leaving 28 bases between them. Here the CDR3 DNA reads TGTGCCAGCAGCCAAGCATTGGCCCCTGATACTGGGGTAGGCAGCTACGAGCAGTACTTC. This gives the protein CASSQALAPDTGVGSYEQYF. The variable domain in full, completed from reference TRBV14 and TRBJ2-7, reads EAGVTQFPSHSVIEKGQTVTLRCDPISGHDNLYWYRRVMGKEIKFLLHFVKESKQDESGMPNNRFLAERTGGTYSTLKVQPAELEDSGVYFCASSQALAPDTGVGSYEQYFGPGTRLTVT.

This clonotype was seen ten or more times. Just one base apart from a much larger clone, this may be a read error. The chain recombines TRBV11-3 with TRBJ2-7; D gene ambiguous. This CDR3 contains 15 residues. Trimming removed 5 bases at V and 3 bases at J, with 17 bases between. The germline gives CDR1 SGHNT, CDR2 YENEEA. In DNA form, the CDR3 reads TGTGCCAGCAGCCCCGGTTGGGCGGCAAGCTACGAGCAGTACTTC. As protein: CASSPGWAASYEQYF.

A few counts support this clonotype. A much larger clonotype is one base distant, so this may be a read error. The J gene is TRBJ2-4, the V gene TRBV4-1; either TRBD1 or TRBD2 may fit D (5 bases each). CDR1 is MGHRA, CDR2 YSYEKL, per germline. Trimming cost V 3 bases and J 5 bases, with 17 bases left between them. The CDR3 runs 16 residues. The CDR3 bases are TGCGCCAGCAGCCACACGGGACGAGGGGCCGAAAACATTCAGTACTTC. Translation gives CASSHTGRGAENIQYF.

The V gene is TRBV20-1, the J gene TRBJ1-5; D is unresolved. Germline CDR1 is DFQATT and CDR2 is SNEGSKA (reference sequence). The CDR3 is made up of 11 amino acids. The V end lost 1 base, the J end lost 6 bases, and 4 bases lay between the germline ends. CDR3 bases: TGCAGTGCTAGAGGGGGTCAGCCCCAGCATTTT. It yields the protein CSARGGQPQHF.

Comment on this clonotype: The junction departs from the called germline gene at one end, perhaps through a read error. The chain is built from TRBV6-6 and TRBJ2-7, with 9 bases identical to TRBD2. This CDR3 has 14 amino acids. Germline CDR1 reads MNHNY; CDR2 reads SVGAGI (reference sequence). CDR3 residues: CASSFQREAYDQYF. As DNA, the CDR3 is TGTGCCAGCAGTTTTCAGCGGGAGGCCTACGACCAGTACTTC.

This clonotype was observed at least ten times. This chain uses TRBV19 with TRBJ2-5; 7 bases fit TRBD2. Trimming removed 3 bases from V and 7 bases from J; junction bases left unmatched: 14. Looked up from germline, CDR1 is LNHDA and CDR2 is SQIVND (reference sequence). The CDR3 is 16 residues long. The CDR3 region has the DNA TGTGCCAGTAGTATTGTCGGCGGGAGAATGCTGGGGACCCAGTACTTC. Residues: CASSIVGGRMLGTQYF.

This clonotype has at least ten counts. CDR3 DNA: TGTGCCAGCTCAATAAGCGGACAGGAGAACACTGAAGCTTTCTTT. Translating it yields CASSISGQENTEAFF. The chain has TRBV18 and TRBJ1-1, with 7 bases fitting TRBD1. J gave up 1 base and V 5 bases, and 7 bases lay outside the gene matches. Germline loops: CDR1 KGHSH, CDR2 LQKENI. CDR3 size: 15 residues.

As to this clonotype: A much larger clone sits a single nucleotide away, making a read error possible. This CDR3 is CATSRDKRRNTEAFF. The CDR3, as DNA: TGTGCCACCAGCAGAGATAAACGCCGGAACACTGAAGCTTTCTTT. The rearrangement joins TRBV15 to TRBJ1-1, with D unresolved. Germline V lookup: CDR1 LNHNV, CDR2 YYDKDF (reference sequence). With 0 bases removed from V and 1 base from J, the gap between germline ends came to 9 bases. The CDR3 consists of 15 residues.

To note about this clonotype: The junction does not match germline at one end; this may be a read error. This chain joins TRBV9 and TRBJ2-3; 7 bases align to TRBD2. The germline gives CDR1 SGDLS, CDR2 YYNGEE. CDR3 length equals 16 residues. CDR3 sequence reads: CASNPGGGDVTDMQYF. The CDR3 region has the DNA TGTGCCAGCAACCCGGGGGGAGGGGACGTCACAGATATGCAGTATTTT.

The V call is TRBV5-1, the J call TRBJ1-2, with 7 bases aligning to TRBD1. Losses at the gene ends were 3 bases for V and 4 bases for J; bases not matched to a gene: 0. CDR3 length equals 12 residues. Germline-derived CDR1 and CDR2 are SGHRS and YFSETQ. The CDR3 spells CASSWDSYGYTF. As DNA, the CDR3 is TGCGCCAGCAGCTGGGACAGCTATGGCTACACCTTC.

This chain links TRBV10-3 with TRBJ2-5, with D perhaps matching TRBD2 (5 bases). CDR3 length equals 12 residues. Germline-derived CDR1 and CDR2 are ENHRY and SYGVKD. The CDR3 sequence is CAVSPGGETQYF. The CDR3 DNA is TGTGCAGTCAGTCCAGGAGGAGAGACCCAGTACTTC.

This clonotype occurred many times. The V and J genes are TRBV4-3 and TRBJ2-2; D remains ambiguous. Germline V CDR1 and CDR2: LGHNA, YSLEER. The CDR3 is 15 residues long. Trimming pared 4 bases from V and 1 base from J, leaving 10 bases between. CDR3 loop: CASSPFMGNTGELFF. For the CDR3, the DNA is TGCGCCAGCAGCCCCTTTATGGGGAACACCGGGGAGCTGTTTTTT.

This clonotype is labeled as medium-sized. The chain carries TRBV20-1 and TRBJ2-3; no firm D call. CDR3 length: 13 amino acids. V was trimmed by 3 bases and J by 0 bases, leaving 7 bases between them. Looked up from germline, CDR1 is DFQATT and CDR2 is SNEGSKA (reference sequence). CDR3: CSASVLSTDTQYF. CDR3 sequence (DNA): TGCAGTGCTAGCGTCCTTAGCACAGATACGCAGTATTTT.